These 10 T cell receptor beta chains were all obtained from the same sample, sequenced in a study of blood T cells in healthy people across ages (dated by TCRdb to between 2014 and 2017). The library was generated by 5' RACE. Sequencer: Illumina HiSeq 2500. A second roughly 6 to 11 cycle PCR used a sample-barcoded 5' primer and a J-beta primer mix. TCRdb handled the public reads itself, with Q25 trimming in fastp and clone calling in MiXCR, and kept productive beta chains. Here each entry gathers all rows of one CDR3 protein and keeps the most common genes and DNA. Here the sample has roughly 700,000 distinct CDR3 sequences; roughly 50% occur a single time. Of the sample, roughly 31% falls within the top ten clones. Sequenced: blood. The origin of the receptors is a woman in her sixties in good health.

This clonotype was seen more than once but under ten times. The rearrangement links TRBV7-8 to TRBJ2-7; possibly TRBD2 for D (7 bases). The CDR3 covers 14 residues. V was pared by 5 bases and J by 4 bases, with 15 bases between. The germline gives CDR1 SGHVS, CDR2 FQNEAQ. The CDR3 loop is CASSHGGLRYEQYF. The CDR3 nucleotides are TGTGCCAGCAGCCACGGGGGGCTACGGTACGAGCAGTACTTC.

This clonotype was counted between two and nine times. This chain uses TRBV2 with TRBJ2-5; TRBD2 matches at 13 bases. The CDR3 consists of 16 residues. From germline, CDR1 is SNHLY and CDR2 FYNNEI. Trimming cost V 4 bases and J 5 bases; bases outside gene matches: 7. The CDR3 DNA reads TGTGCCAGCAGTGGCGGACTAGCGGGAGTAAGGGAGACCCAGTACTTC. Translation: CASSGGLAGVRETQYF.

This clonotype was seen a handful of times. The genes are TRBV6-6 and TRBJ2-7; 8 bases match TRBD1. The germline CDR1 and CDR2 sequences are MNHNY and SVGAGI (reference sequence). Unmatched junction bases numbered 1, after V lost 7 bases and J lost 2 bases. The CDR3 is 12 amino acids. CDR3 sequence reads: CASTQGAYEQYF. The CDR3 DNA follows: TGTGCCAGCACACAGGGGGCCTACGAGCAGTACTTC.

The table lists this clonotype with a few counts. The chain uses TRBV4-1 and TRBJ1-4, with 9 bases aligning to TRBD1. This CDR3 is 15 amino acids long. Germline CDR1 reads MGHRA; CDR2 reads YSYEKL. The ends lost 4 bases at V and 2 bases at J; junction bases unmatched: 2. The CDR3 is CASSRTGGTNEKLFF. CDR3 DNA sequence: TGCGCCAGCAGCCGAACAGGGGGCACTAATGAAAAACTGTTTTTT.

The rearrangement joins TRBV6-1 to TRBJ2-7; TRBD2 matches at 11 bases. Looked up from germline, CDR1 is MNHNS and CDR2 is SASEGT. J gave up 3 bases and V 4 bases, and 2 bases lay outside the gene matches. CDR3 length: 14 amino acids. CDR3 protein: CASSVLAGVYEQYF. The CDR3 DNA reads TGTGCCAGCAGTGTACTAGCGGGAGTCTACGAGCAGTACTTC.

The chain carries TRBV10-3 and TRBJ2-7; 11 bases map to TRBD1. J lost 3 bases, V lost 3 bases, and 4 bases had no gene match. The germline V gene has CDR1 ENHRY and CDR2 SYGVKD. This CDR3 is built from 15 residues. DNA of the CDR3: TGTGCCATCAGTGAAACCGGGACAGGGGGCTACGAGCAGTACTTC. Translation gives CAISETGTGGYEQYF.

This chain connects TRBV12-3 or TRBV12-4 to TRBJ2-3; no firm D call. Trimming pared 2 bases from V and 6 bases from J, leaving 12 bases between. The CDR3 covers 14 residues. CDR3 loop: CASSLRSFGDTQYF. The CDR3 bases are TGTGCCAGCAGTTTAAGGTCCTTTGGGGATACGCAGTATTTT.

V is TRBV14 and J is TRBJ2-1; TRBD2 agrees at 10 bases. V lost 4 bases to trimming and J lost 0 bases; unmatched junction nucleotides: 6. The germline gives CDR1 SGHDN, CDR2 FVKESK. The CDR3 has 17 amino acids. The CDR3 bases are TGTGCCAGCAGCCTGGGACTAGCGTCCCACTCCTACAATGAGCAGTTCTTC. Translation: CASSLGLASHSYNEQFF.

This chain joins TRBV11-2 and TRBJ2-7; D is perhaps TRBD2 (5 bases). This CDR3 has 16 amino acids. CDR1 SGHAT and CDR2 FQNNGV come from the germline V gene. Trimming removed 6 bases from V and 2 bases from J, with 20 bases in between. CDR3 coding DNA: TGTGCCAGCAGTTATCGTTCCGGGAATCGGGCCTACGAGCAGTACTTC. Its protein is CASSYRSGNRAYEQYF.

This clonotype was recorded many times. This rearrangement joins TRBV29-1 to TRBJ2-7; D tentatively fits TRBD1 or TRBD2 (5 bases each). The CDR3 sequence is 13 residues long. Trimming cost V 0 bases and J 4 bases, with 10 bases left between them. CDR1 is SQVTM and CDR2 is ANQGSEA in the germline V gene. In nucleotides, the CDR3 is TGCAGCGTTGAAGATTTGAGGGGTTACGAGCAGTACTTC. It translates to CSVEDLRGYEQYF.